These T cell receptor beta chains were read from a single sample in a study of a mutant IDH1 vaccine in newly diagnosed glioma. For these receptors, no antigen is known. The assay was immunoSEQ multiplex PCR, and TCRdb's table has in-frame clones only and misses some. The data hold tens of thousands of clones, with roughly 86% observed a single time. Here the sequenced sample was PBMCs, taken from a glioma patient whose treatment included an IDH1 peptide vaccine. These receptors came from a woman in her forties or fifties with glioma. Each CDR3 is given without its conserved first and last residue. D genes are given only for firm matches. Not every row has a clone size; where given, it reads once, few, many or a size class.

v_call	j_call	clone_size	d_call	cdr3_aa
TRBV19	TRBJ1-2	-	TRBD1	ASSSQGAGYGYT
TRBV7-8	TRBJ2-3	-	TRBD2	ASRLVGGTSGSTDTQY
TRBV4-1	TRBJ2-7	-	TRBD2	ASSHASSGVPYEQY
TRBV9	TRBJ2-1	few	-	ASSVETSWSNEQF
TRBV9	TRBJ2-7	-	-	ASSVARADEQY
TRBV28	TRBJ2-7	once	TRBD1	ASITGRGQLSKGYEQY
TRBV6-5	TRBJ1-1	once	-	ASRGGNTEAF
TRBV9	TRBJ2-2	once	TRBD2	ASSPRVSGYTGELF
TRBV18	TRBJ2-7	-	TRBD1	ASSPTGQDYEQY
TRBV5-4	TRBJ2-2	-	TRBD2	ASSSRGGDTGELF
TRBV27	TRBJ2-5	-	-	ASSLLGAGETQY
TRBV5-8	TRBJ1-1	-	-	ASSLQPGMNTEAF
TRBV13	TRBJ1-1	medium-sized	TRBD1	ASGTGAYSAF
TRBV28	TRBJ1-2	-	-	ASSLPPPKTRGYT
TRBV5-8	TRBJ2-2	-	-	ASSQLGAGELF
TRBV7-9	TRBJ2-7	-	-	ATLGGGTESYEQY
TRBV27	TRBJ2-3	-	TRBD2	ASRERVSGSPDTQY
TRBV28	TRBJ2-5	-	TRBD2	ASSSQTAGDQETQY
TRBV30	TRBJ1-6	-	-	AWSRGNNSPLH
TRBV5-1	TRBJ2-7	-	-	ASSFIHPTRGFYEQY
TRBV28	TRBJ2-1	-	TRBD2	ASSLGLAVPYNEQF
TRBV30	TRBJ2-5	-	TRBD2	AWSVELRTSGRARETQY
TRBV5-1	TRBJ2-2	-	-	ASSLQITNTGELF
TRBV15	TRBJ2-7	once	-	ATSRDSGPYEQY
TRBV6-5	TRBJ2-3	once	-	ASSSTRAADTQY
TRBV5-1	TRBJ1-1	-	-	ASIGGTEAF
TRBV7-2	TRBJ2-5	once	TRBD1	ASSLITGAETQY
TRBV6-5	TRBJ1-4	-	TRBD1	ASSPGQFREKLF
TRBV5-6	TRBJ2-7	-	TRBD2	ASSLGLAGAEQY
TRBV6-6	TRBJ1-5	-	-	ASSYSQYSNQPQH
TRBV7-2	TRBJ2-3	-	-	ASSLGAPWQY
TRBV28	TRBJ2-4	-	-	ASRSRAQVIQY
TRBV11-2	TRBJ1-2	-	-	ASSSGSHYGYT
TRBV5-4	TRBJ2-3	-	TRBD1	ASSLDRGTDTQY
TRBV9	TRBJ1-2	-	TRBD1	ASSVGQGYGYT
TRBV27	-	-	-	ASSWTQGGEQY
TRBV2	TRBJ1-6	few	TRBD1	ASSLDRGKNSPLH
TRBV6-5	-	-	-	ASSYSHEQY
TRBV29-1	TRBJ1-1	-	TRBD1	SVRAIRGQGIPEAF
TRBV4-1	TRBJ2-2	-	-	ASSHLGRARASGPGELF